The rows below give T cell receptor beta chains drawn from one sample of a study of OX40 agonist ivuxolimab in advanced cancers. The protocol was immunoSEQ multiplex PCR, while the TCRdb copy is restricted to in-frame clones and leaves out a portion. There are fewer than 55,000 clones in the sample; around 87% occur only once, and 10% lies in the top ten. This sample comprised CD4+ or CD8+ T cells sorted from blood, obtained in a trial of the OX40 agonist ivuxolimab. Receptors were obtained from an adult with an advanced solid tumor such as melanoma, head and neck, liver or kidney cancer. CDR3s leave out the opening cysteine and the closing phenylalanine or tryptophan. A row's size may be missing; if present it is once, few, many or a size class.

V gene	CDR3 length	clone size	CDR3 protein
TRBV7-8	13	-	ASSLRAGATDTQY
TRBV6-5	13	-	ASSYSQGMVTEAF
TRBV7-6	13	-	ASSLIRQEEETQY
TRBV18	19	-	ASSPAAGAPTGLTNIYEQY
TRBV29-1	9	once	SAVSGNTIY
TRBV21-1	15	-	ASSKPGRIRPDNEQF
TRBV12-5	13	many	ASALQRDNTDTQY
TRBV4-1	12	-	ASSQVGQGDGYT
TRBV5-4	13	-	ASSARGDRDYEQY
TRBV4-3	13	once	ASSQDRAGYDGYT
TRBV30	13	-	AWIGRQGDTGELF
TRBV7-9	13	-	ASDPAGVVCNEQF
TRBV9	14	-	ASSPSGRGGYNEQF
TRBV25-1	14	-	ASSDRGSSYNSPLH
TRBV28	13	-	ASSFWGQGGQPQH
TRBV7-2	13	-	ASSSGLGWNQPQH
TRBV19	11	-	ASSGVSYNEQF
TRBV5-6	14	-	ASSLFSGGLNYEQY
TRBV4-2	15	-	ASSQVRWGSYNSPLH
TRBV6-5	12	-	ASSYIRGVYEQY
TRBV1	16	medium-sized	TSSQDKAGKGRDYGYT
TRBV7-3	15	-	ASSLRGGRRGNNEQF